This T cell receptor (beta chain) was identified in a study of T cell repertoires in cytomegalovirus infection. At the level of the study: From public TCR beta signatures came an indication of both CMV infection and matching HLA type.

Germline-derived CDR1 and CDR2 are LNHDA and SQIVND (reference sequence). Trimming removed 1 base at V and 6 bases at J, with 13 bases between. The CDR3 consists of 14 residues. TCRdb analysed the reads with MiXCR anew, one entry per CDR3 protein. The table lists some 130,000 distinct CDR3 sequences, under 30% of them singletons. Note on this clonotype: Its antigen remains unknown.

The chain recombines TRBV19 with TRBJ2-7; D may be TRBD1 (5 bases). The TCR comes from a human donor in good health (CMV status not recorded). Some clones in this sample may be carry-over from other donors' samples. Specimen: PBMCs, sequenced either directly or after in vitro stimulation (not recorded which). For the CDR3, the DNA is TGTGCCAGTAGTATAGTCCACACAGGTTCCGAGCAGTACTTC. Translating it yields CASSIVHTGSEQYF.